The 10 T cell receptor beta chains in this list originate from one sample, sequenced in a study of identical twins. A single record per CDR3 protein comes from TCRdb applying MiXCR to the 5' RACE reads. The sample has about 530,000 distinct CDR3 sequences, more than 20% seen once. These sequences were also reported in another study, on yellow fever vaccine responses in identical twins.

The sample taken for sequencing was CD4+ T cells sorted from blood. The receptors originated from a woman under 30 in good health.

The gene calls are TRBV7-2 and TRBJ2-1; TRBD2 matches at 9 bases. The CDR3 covers 21 residues. Unmatched junction bases numbered 18, after V lost 0 bases and J lost 3 bases. Germline values: CDR1 SGHTA, CDR2 FQGNSA. Here the CDR3 DNA reads TGTGCCAGCAGCTTAGCAGGGGCTGCCTGGGGGACTAGCTCTCTCTACAATGAGCAGTTCTTC. Translating gives CASSLAGAAWGTSSLYNEQFF.

This clonotype was observed a handful of times. This chain joins TRBV19 and TRBJ2-1, with D unresolved. V was pared by 5 bases and J by 9 bases, with 14 bases between. CDR1 and CDR2 from the germline V gene are LNHDA and SQIVND (reference sequence). The CDR3 is made up of 13 amino acids. The CDR3 sequence: CASSSRSRPEQFF. CDR3 nucleotides: TGTGCCAGTAGTTCCCGGAGTAGGCCTGAGCAGTTCTTC.

The chain combines TRBV12-3 or TRBV12-4 with TRBJ2-7; 7 nucleotides align to TRBD1. V trimming: 6 bases; J trimming: 4 bases; junction bases outside the gene matches: 12. The CDR3 contains 15 residues. CDR3 sequence (DNA): TGTGCCAGCAGCTCCAACGTGGACAGGACTTACGAGCAGTACTTC. Its protein is CASSSNVDRTYEQYF.

This chain links TRBV24-1 with TRBJ2-6; TRBD1 matches 8 bases. J lost 1 base, V lost 6 bases, and 10 bases had no gene match. The CDR3 runs to 18 residues. Looked up from germline, CDR1 is KGHDR and CDR2 is SFDVKD. Here the CDR3 reads CATSTRTGIPSGANVLTF. The CDR3 DNA sequence: TGTGCCACCAGTACCCGGACAGGGATCCCTTCTGGGGCCAACGTCCTGACTTTC.

This clonotype was seen more than once but under ten times. This chain links TRBV2 with TRBJ1-6; D is possibly TRBD1 (5 bases). This CDR3 contains 16 residues. The V and J ends lost 3 bases and 13 bases respectively, with 22 bases between them. From germline, CDR1 is SNHLY and CDR2 FYNNEI. CDR3 nucleotides: TGTGCCAGCAGTGATTCCATAGGTCAGGGAGGATCCCCCCTCCACTTT. Translation: CASSDSIGQGGSPLHF.

This clonotype was found a few times. The chain is built from TRBV6-2 or TRBV6-3 and TRBJ2-7; D not certain. V was clipped by 3 bases and J by 2 bases, with 17 bases between them. This CDR3 region has 16 residues. Germline lookup yields CDR1 MNHEY and CDR2 SVGEGT. CDR3 region: CASSYPSTSIPYEQYF. CDR3 nucleotide sequence: TGTGCCAGCAGTTATCCTTCAACTTCCATTCCCTACGAGCAGTACTTC.

On this clonotype: An end of the junction does not agree with germline; a read error may underlie this. V usage is TRBV20-1 and J usage is TRBJ2-7, with TRBD2 matching 11 bases. Germline V gene lookup returns CDR1 DFQATT and CDR2 SNEGSKA (reference sequence). The CDR3 loop spans 16 amino acids. The CDR3 bases are TGCAGTGCTGGAGATAGCGGGAGGGCCGCATCCTACGAGCAGTACTTC. Its translation is CSAGDSGRAASYEQYF.

This clonotype was counted only a few times. The V and J genes are TRBV12-3 or TRBV12-4 and TRBJ2-7; 8 bases fit TRBD2. The junction had 6 bases not matched to a gene; V was cut back by 5 bases and J by 3 bases. This CDR3 is built from 14 residues. CDR3 residues: CASSPFSGVYEQYF. The CDR3 DNA reads as TGTGCCAGCAGTCCTTTTAGCGGGGTCTACGAGCAGTACTTC.

The V and J genes are TRBV27 and TRBJ2-6; D is tentatively TRBD1 or TRBD2 (5 bases each). The CDR3 runs 17 residues. V lost 5 bases and J lost 0, with 14 bases in between. Germline V gene sequence: CDR1 MNHEY, CDR2 SMNVEV (reference sequence). Here the CDR3 reads CASSPEVRGSGANVLTF. The CDR3 DNA reads TGTGCCAGCAGTCCGGAGGTTAGGGGCTCTGGGGCCAACGTCCTGACTTTC.

The V gene is TRBV7-8, the J gene TRBJ2-7; tentatively, D is TRBD1 (6 bases). The CDR3 runs 14 residues. V gave up 0 bases and J gave up 2 bases, with 8 bases separating them. CDR1 SGHVS and CDR2 FQNEAQ come from the germline V gene. As DNA, the CDR3 is TGTGCCAGCAGCTTAGCCAGGGGACCCTACGAGCAGTACGTC. Translated: CASSLARGPYEQYV.